These 31 T cell receptor beta chains were all obtained from the same sample, sequenced in a study of shared clonotypes between healthy human individuals. TCRdb's copy holds only in-frame clones and misses some; the assay was immunoSEQ multiplex PCR. The sample carries approximately 2,300,000 clones, around 93% recorded once. The sample comprised naive CD4+ T cells from PBMCs. The subset denotes: CD45RA+ positively selected. These receptors came from a man younger than 35 in good health. Some clones in this sample may be carry-over from other donors' samples.

This chain connects TRBV5-1 to TRBJ2-3; D is unresolved. The CDR3 is made up of 15 amino acids. V lost 4 bases and J 0 bases, leaving 12 bases between the germline ends. Germline loops: CDR1 SGHRS, CDR2 YFSETQ. The CDR3, as DNA: TGCGCCAGCAGCCTTTTGACACCCAGCACAGATACGCAGTATTTT. Amino acid sequence: CASSLLTPSTDTQYF.

The chain joins TRBV7-2 to TRBJ2-3, with D possibly being TRBD1 (5 bases). CDR1 is SGHTA, CDR2 FQGNSA, per germline. The CDR3 totals 16 residues. V was shortened by 6 bases and J by 4 bases, with 20 bases between the two germline ends. The CDR3 loop reads CASSFVRVVGADTQYF. DNA of the CDR3: TGTGCCAGCAGTTTCGTCAGGGTTGTAGGGGCAGATACGCAGTATTTT. The full variable domain, completed using reference TRBV7-2 and TRBJ2-3, is GAGVSQSPSNKVTEKGKDVELRCDPISGHTALYWYRQSLGQGLEFLIYFQGNSAPDKSGLPSDRFSAERTGGSVSTLTIQRTQQEDSAVYLCASSFVRVVGADTQYFGPGTRLTVL.

This chain links TRBV9 with TRBJ1-3, with D possibly matching TRBD1 (5 bases). Trimming took 3 bases from V and 0 from J, leaving 10 bases between them. Germline CDR1 is SGDLS and CDR2 is YYNGEE. The CDR3 consists of 15 residues. CDR3 protein: CASSEQGVSGNTIYF. In DNA, the CDR3 is TGTGCCAGCAGCGAGCAGGGCGTCTCTGGAAACACCATATATTTT.

The rearrangement joins TRBV11-3 to TRBJ2-1; D gene unclear. Trimming pared 5 bases from V and 9 bases from J, leaving 17 bases between. The CDR3 runs 14 residues. Germline V gives CDR1 SGHNT, CDR2 YENEEA. The CDR3 here is CASSPMGPYGEQFF. The CDR3 DNA sequence: TGTGCCAGCAGCCCCATGGGTCCCTACGGTGAGCAGTTCTTC.

The chain carries TRBV10-3 and TRBJ2-6, with a tentative D call TRBD2 (5 bases). The CDR3 runs to 16 residues. V lost 6 bases and J lost 0, with 12 bases in between. Per the germline V gene, CDR1 is ENHRY and CDR2 is SYGVKD. CDR3 sequence reads: CAIREGGISGANVLTF. The CDR3 DNA is TGTGCCATCAGGGAAGGAGGAATCTCTGGGGCCAACGTCCTGACTTTC.

The V gene is TRBV25-1, the J gene TRBJ2-3; D possibly corresponds to TRBD1 (6 bases). The CDR3 runs to 15 residues. Germline assignment: CDR1 MGHDK and CDR2 SYGVNS. The germline V and J ends were trimmed by 4 bases and 7 bases, with 18 bases remaining between them. The chain's CDR3 is CASSATGSLGYTQYF. CDR3 nucleotides: TGTGCCAGCAGTGCTACAGGGAGCTTGGGTTATACGCAGTATTTT.

The gene calls are TRBV19 and TRBJ1-2; D remains ambiguous. CDR1 and CDR2 from the germline V gene are LNHDA and SQIVND (reference sequence). The CDR3 has 15 residues. V lost 3 bases to trimming and J lost 5 bases, with 16 bases between them. In nucleotides, the CDR3 is TGTGCCAGTAGTATCGGGTTAGGGCTTGGGTATGGCTACACCTTC. Protein sequence: CASSIGLGLGYGYTF.

The V call is TRBV7-9, the J call TRBJ2-3; tentatively, D is TRBD1 (6 bases). The germline gives CDR1 SEHNR, CDR2 FQNEAQ (reference sequence). The CDR3 sequence is 15 residues long. Trimming removed 4 bases at V and 2 bases at J, with 13 bases between. The CDR3 nucleotides are TGTGCCAGCAGCTCGCCGGGACACCTCACAGATACGCAGTATTTT. Its translation: CASSSPGHLTDTQYF.

The chain couples TRBV6-1 to TRBJ2-5, with D perhaps matching TRBD1 (6 bases). Germline V gene lookup returns CDR1 MNHNS and CDR2 SASEGT. The CDR3 covers 15 residues. Trimming took 6 bases from V and 2 from J, leaving 16 bases between them. CDR3 sequence reads: CASRPGTPKQETQYF. The CDR3 nucleotides are TGTGCCAGCAGACCTGGGACACCTAAACAAGAGACCCAGTACTTC.

J is TRBJ2-1 and V is TRBV7-6, with TRBD2 matching over 10 bases. V lost 4 bases and J lost 7; bases outside the gene matches: 13. In germline, CDR1 is SGHVS, CDR2 FNYEAQ. This CDR3 spans 17 amino acids. The CDR3 reads CASSSTPLAGVRNEQFF. DNA of the CDR3: TGTGCCAGCAGCTCAACCCCCCTAGCGGGAGTAAGGAATGAGCAGTTCTTC.

This clone was observed once. CDR3 loop: CASSSRQGPKLFF. In DNA form, the CDR3 reads TGTGCCAGCAGCTCCCGACAGGGTCCAAAACTGTTTTTT. The chain has TRBV5-6 and TRBJ1-4, with 7 bases that match TRBD1. Germline CDR1 reads SGHDT; CDR2 reads YYEEEE. The trim removed 3 bases at V and 10 bases at J, leaving 6 bases unmatched. CDR3 length: 13 amino acids.

This chain uses TRBV29-1 with TRBJ2-1; a weak D match, TRBD2 (6 bases). Germline assignment: CDR1 SQVTM and CDR2 ANQGSEA. Trimming shortened V by 4 bases and J by 9 bases, and 19 bases separated the two germline ends. This CDR3 has 14 amino acids. CDR3 nucleotide sequence: TGCAGCGTTGTAAGGACTCGCCCGGAGGGTGAGCAGTTCTTC. Amino acids: CSVVRTRPEGEQFF.

The J gene is TRBJ1-3, the V gene TRBV7-2, with a possible D match to TRBD1 (6 bases). The CDR3 is 18 amino acids. Between the trimmed V and J ends, which lost 2 bases and 0 bases, there was a span of 17 bases. Germline V lookup: CDR1 SGHTA, CDR2 FQGNSA. In DNA form, the CDR3 reads TGTGCCAGCAGCTTAACGTCAGGGCGGGGGGCCTCTGGAAACACCATATATTTT. As protein: CASSLTSGRGASGNTIYF.

This chain connects TRBV7-7 to TRBJ2-1; 7 positions match TRBD1. The CDR3 totals 15 residues. Per germline, CDR1 SSHAT and CDR2 FNYEAQ (reference sequence). The V segment lost 5 bases and the J segment 4 bases; nucleotides outside the gene matches: 8. In DNA, the CDR3 is TGTGCCAGCAGCCCGGGGACAGAGCTTTACAATGAGCAGTTCTTC. Residues: CASSPGTELYNEQFF.

This chain uses TRBV7-7 with TRBJ2-2; D remains ambiguous. V was trimmed by 5 bases and J by 2 bases, leaving 6 bases between them. The CDR3 spans 13 residues. Looked up from germline, CDR1 is SSHAT and CDR2 is FNYEAQ (reference sequence). CDR3 protein: CASSQTNTGELFF. Written as DNA, the CDR3 is TGTGCCAGCAGCCAAACTAACACCGGGGAGCTGTTTTTT.

This clone has a handful of counts. V gene TRBV13 combines with J gene TRBJ1-1; possible D gene TRBD1, 5 bases. The CDR3 spans 13 residues. Trimming pared 5 bases from V and 3 bases from J, leaving 10 bases between. Germline V gene lookup returns CDR1 PRHDT and CDR2 FYEKMQ (reference sequence). The CDR3 is CASSPRDHTEAFF. DNA of the CDR3: TGTGCCAGCAGCCCCAGGGACCACACTGAAGCTTTCTTT.

The genes are TRBV2 and TRBJ2-4, with TRBD1 as a possible D gene (6 bases). The CDR3 is 14 residues long. CDR1 and CDR2 (germline): SNHLY, FYNNEI. V dropped 8 bases and J dropped 0 bases, with 11 bases sitting between them. CDR3 sequence reads: CASVDSLAKNIQYF. The CDR3 coding sequence is TGTGCCAGCGTGGACAGTTTAGCCAAAAACATTCAGTACTTC. Together with reference TRBV2 and TRBJ2-4, the CDR3 gives the full variable domain: EPEVTQTPSHQVTQMGQEVILRCVPISNHLYFYWYRQILGQKVEFLVSFYNNEISEKSEIFDDQFSVERPDGSNFTLKIRSTKLEDSAMYFCASVDSLAKNIQYFGAGTRLSVL.

The chain is built from TRBV18 and TRBJ1-5; no firm D call. The CDR3 extends over 12 amino acids. With 0 bases removed from V and 16 bases from J, the gap between germline ends came to 13 bases. Per germline, CDR1 KGHSH and CDR2 LQKENI. CDR3 DNA sequence: TGTGCCAGCTCACCACCGGGCGAGGGTGAACATTTT. Protein sequence: CASSPPGEGEHF.

With respect to this clone: Other DNA sequences of this sample code for an identical CDR3. The chain is built from TRBV27 and TRBJ1-1, with D maybe TRBD1 (6 bases). Germline lookup yields CDR1 MNHEY and CDR2 SMNVEV (reference sequence). The CDR3 runs 13 residues. V lost 0 bases, J lost 4 bases, and 6 bases lay in between. The CDR3 is CASSLSGGTEAFF. The CDR3 coding sequence is TGTGCCAGCAGTTTATCAGGGGGCACTGAAGCTTTCTTT.

The chain joins TRBV28 to TRBJ1-3; 9 bases fit TRBD1. This CDR3 is built from 17 residues. With V trimmed by 5 bases and J by 0 bases, 8 bases remained unmatched. Germline values: CDR1 MDHEN, CDR2 SYDVKM. This chain's CDR3 is CASSGTGQLYSGNTIYF. The DNA of the CDR3 is TGTGCCAGCAGTGGGACAGGGCAACTTTACTCTGGAAACACCATATATTTT.

This clone was detected only once. This chain uses TRBV28 with TRBJ1-2; 12 bases agree with TRBD1. CDR3 length: 16 residues. The germline V gene has CDR1 MDHEN and CDR2 SYDVKM. The V gene end was trimmed by 3 bases and the J gene end by 3 bases; junction bases not matched to a gene: 5. CDR3 nucleotides: TGTGCCAGCAGTTTGGGACAGGGGGCTCGGTACTATGGCTACACCTTC. It specifies CASSLGQGARYYGYTF.

This chain links TRBV30 with TRBJ1-2, with TRBD1 matching 7 bases. CDR1 and CDR2 from the germline V gene are GTSNPN and SVGIG (reference sequence). V gave up 1 base and J gave up 4 bases; unmatched junction bases: 3. The CDR3 sequence is 13 residues long. This CDR3 is CAWSEGQPYGYTF. CDR3 DNA: TGTGCCTGGAGTGAGGGACAGCCCTATGGCTACACCTTC.

The genes are TRBV9 and TRBJ2-2; the D call may be TRBD1 or TRBD2 (6 bases each). V was trimmed by 3 bases and J by 2 bases, leaving 11 bases between them. The length of the CDR3 is 15 residues. CDR1 is SGDLS and CDR2 is YYNGEE in the germline V gene. The CDR3 DNA is TGTGCCAGCAGCGGCGGGACACCCAACACCGGGGAGCTGTTTTTT. It encodes CASSGGTPNTGELFF.

The chain combines TRBV11-2 with TRBJ2-4; the D is unclear. Per germline, CDR1 SGHAT and CDR2 FQNNGV. Trimming stripped 7 bases from V and 4 bases from J, with 14 bases between. The CDR3 loop spans 14 amino acids. The CDR3 loop is CASKSTLGKNIQYF. The CDR3 bases are TGTGCCAGCAAATCGACCCTGGGGAAAAACATTCAGTACTTC.

This chain joins TRBV9 and TRBJ2-5; a weak D match, TRBD1 (6 bases). Germline values: CDR1 SGDLS, CDR2 YYNGEE. The CDR3 spans 15 residues. The V gene lost 0 bases and the J gene lost 5 bases, with 14 bases spanning the gap. DNA of the CDR3: TGTGCCAGCAGCGTAGCGGTGGGGGCCTACGAGACCCAGTACTTC. This encodes CASSVAVGAYETQYF.

The rearrangement uses TRBV5-4 and TRBJ2-5; 9 bases align to TRBD1. Germline loops: CDR1 SGHNT, CDR2 YYREEE (reference sequence). The CDR3 is 16 amino acids. Trimming took 2 bases from V and 2 from J; bases not matched to a gene: 7. For the CDR3, the DNA is TGTGCCAGCAGCTTCGCACCGGGACAGGGACAAGAGACCCAGTACTTC. The encoded protein is CASSFAPGQGQETQYF.

J is TRBJ2-7 and V is TRBV18; no clear D. Germline V CDR1 and CDR2: KGHSH, LQKENI. There are 16 residues in the CDR3. Trimming took off 4 bases at V and 3 bases at J, with 19 bases between the two ends. The CDR3 sequence: CASSQLRPQWSYEQYF. CDR3 DNA: TGTGCCAGCTCACAACTTCGACCCCAATGGAGCTACGAGCAGTACTTC. Complete variable domain (other parts from reference TRBV18 and TRBJ2-7): NAGVMQNPRHLVRRRGQEARLRCSPMKGHSHVYWYRQLPEEGLKFMVYLQKENIIDESGMPKERFSAEFPKEGPSILRIQQVVRGDSAAYFCASSQLRPQWSYEQYFGPGTRLTVT.

The chain is built from TRBV28 and TRBJ1-1; D unresolved. CDR1 and CDR2 (germline): MDHEN, SYDVKM. V was shortened by 7 bases and J by 8 bases, with 11 bases between the two germline ends. The CDR3 covers 11 residues. The CDR3 region has the DNA TGTGCCAGCATCGGGATGACGGAAGCTTTCTTT. This gives the protein CASIGMTEAFF.

The V and J genes are TRBV9 and TRBJ2-5; TRBD1 matches at 10 bases. Germline V CDR1 and CDR2: SGDLS, YYNGEE. J was trimmed by 5 bases and V by 1 base; bases with no gene match: 2. The CDR3 runs to 14 residues. The CDR3 DNA is TGTGCCAGCAGCGTAAGACAGGGGGCTGAGACCCAGTACTTC. Amino acids: CASSVRQGAETQYF.

The chain uses TRBV27 and TRBJ2-3; the match to TRBD2 covers 10 bases. Looked up from germline, CDR1 is MNHEY and CDR2 is SMNVEV (reference sequence). The CDR3 has 15 amino acids. The ends lost 9 bases at V and 3 bases at J; junction bases unmatched: 9. This CDR3 is CASLPSGRETDTQYF. The CDR3 DNA reads as TGTGCCAGTTTACCGAGCGGGAGGGAAACAGATACGCAGTATTTT.

The V gene is TRBV7-8, the J gene TRBJ1-4; the D gene is possibly TRBD1 (5 bases). CDR1 and CDR2 from the germline V gene are SGHVS and FQNEAQ. The V and J ends lost 5 bases and 7 bases respectively, with 8 bases between them. The CDR3 covers 12 residues. Here the CDR3 DNA reads TGTGCCAGCAGCGCGCAGGGTGAAAAACTGTTTTTT. Translating gives CASSAQGEKLFF.